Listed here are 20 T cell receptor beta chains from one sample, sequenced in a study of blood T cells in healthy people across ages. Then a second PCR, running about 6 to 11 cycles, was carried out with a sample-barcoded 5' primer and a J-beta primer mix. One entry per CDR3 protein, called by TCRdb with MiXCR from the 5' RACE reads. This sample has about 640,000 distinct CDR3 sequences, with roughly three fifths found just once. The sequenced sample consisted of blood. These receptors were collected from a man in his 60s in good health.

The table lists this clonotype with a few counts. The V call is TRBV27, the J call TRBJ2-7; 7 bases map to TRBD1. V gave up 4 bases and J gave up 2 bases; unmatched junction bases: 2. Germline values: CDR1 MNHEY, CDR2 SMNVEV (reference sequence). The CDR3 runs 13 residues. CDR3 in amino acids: CASSSQGAYEQYF. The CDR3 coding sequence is TGTGCCAGCAGTTCGCAGGGGGCCTACGAGCAGTACTTC.

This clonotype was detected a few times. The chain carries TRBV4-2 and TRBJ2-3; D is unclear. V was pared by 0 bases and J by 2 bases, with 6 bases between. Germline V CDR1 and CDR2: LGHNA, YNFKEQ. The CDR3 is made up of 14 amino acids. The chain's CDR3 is CASSQERHTDTQYF. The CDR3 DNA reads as TGTGCCAGCAGCCAAGAGCGCCACACAGATACGCAGTATTTT.

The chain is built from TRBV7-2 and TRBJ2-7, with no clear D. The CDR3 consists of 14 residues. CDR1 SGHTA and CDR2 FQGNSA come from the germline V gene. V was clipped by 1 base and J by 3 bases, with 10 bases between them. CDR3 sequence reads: CASSLDSGCYEQYF. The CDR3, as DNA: TGTGCCAGCAGCTTAGATTCCGGGTGCTACGAGCAGTACTTC.

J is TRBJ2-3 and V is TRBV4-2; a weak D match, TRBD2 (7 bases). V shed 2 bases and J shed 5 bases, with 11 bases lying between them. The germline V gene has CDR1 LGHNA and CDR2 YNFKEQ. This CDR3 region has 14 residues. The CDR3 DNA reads TGTGCCAGCAGCCAAATTAGGGGGGGAGATACGCAGTATTTT. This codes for CASSQIRGGDTQYF.

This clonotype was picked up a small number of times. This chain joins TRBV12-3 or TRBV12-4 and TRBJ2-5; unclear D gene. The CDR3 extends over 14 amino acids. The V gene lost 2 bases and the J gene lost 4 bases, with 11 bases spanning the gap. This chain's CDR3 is CASSLLSRPETQYF. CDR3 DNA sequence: TGTGCCAGCAGTTTACTAAGCAGACCAGAGACCCAGTACTTC.

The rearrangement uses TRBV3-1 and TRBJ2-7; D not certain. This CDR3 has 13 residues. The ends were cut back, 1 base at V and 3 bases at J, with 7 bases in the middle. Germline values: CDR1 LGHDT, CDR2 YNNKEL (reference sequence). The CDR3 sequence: CASSQGGVYEQYF. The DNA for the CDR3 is TGTGCCAGCAGCCAAGGTGGGGTCTACGAGCAGTACTTC.

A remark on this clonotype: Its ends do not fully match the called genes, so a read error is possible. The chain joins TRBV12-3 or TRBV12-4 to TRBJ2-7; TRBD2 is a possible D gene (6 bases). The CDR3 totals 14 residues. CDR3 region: CASSPTAGLYGQYF. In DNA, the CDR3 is TGTGCCAGCAGTCCAACGGCGGGGCTTTACGGGCAGTACTTC.

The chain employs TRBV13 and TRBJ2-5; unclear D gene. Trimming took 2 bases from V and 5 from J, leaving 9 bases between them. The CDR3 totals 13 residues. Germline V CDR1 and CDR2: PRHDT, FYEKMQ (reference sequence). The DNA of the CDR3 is TGTGCCAGCAGCTTAAATAATCGGGAGACCCAGTACTTC. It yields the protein CASSLNNRETQYF. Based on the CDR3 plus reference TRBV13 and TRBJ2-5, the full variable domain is AAGVIQSPRHLIKEKRETATLKCYPIPRHDTVYWYQQGPGQDPQFLISFYEKMQSDKGSIPDRFSAQQFSDYHSELNMSSLELGDSALYFCASSLNNRETQYFGPGTRLLVL.

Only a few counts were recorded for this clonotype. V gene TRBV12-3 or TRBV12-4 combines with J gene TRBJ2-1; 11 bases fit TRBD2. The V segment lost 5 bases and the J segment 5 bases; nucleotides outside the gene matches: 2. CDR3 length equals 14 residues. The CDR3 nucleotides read TGTGCCAGCAGTAAGACTAGCGGGGACAATGAGCAGTTCTTC. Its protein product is CASSKTSGDNEQFF.

CDR3 in amino acids: CASSQDGAGLQETQYF. CDR3 DNA sequence: TGTGCCAGCAGCCAAGATGGGGCGGGGTTACAAGAGACCCAGTACTTC. This chain connects TRBV4-2 to TRBJ2-5; the D gene is possibly TRBD2 (6 bases). The CDR3 has 16 amino acids. Germline V gene lookup returns CDR1 LGHNA and CDR2 YNFKEQ. The V end lost 0 bases, the J end lost 2 bases, and 13 bases lay between the germline ends.

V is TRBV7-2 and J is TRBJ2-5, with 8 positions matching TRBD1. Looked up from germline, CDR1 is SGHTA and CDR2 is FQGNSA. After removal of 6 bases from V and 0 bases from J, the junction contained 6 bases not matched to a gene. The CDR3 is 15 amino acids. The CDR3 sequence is CASSQMTGDQETQYF. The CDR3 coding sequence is TGTGCCAGCAGTCAGATGACAGGGGACCAAGAGACCCAGTACTTC.

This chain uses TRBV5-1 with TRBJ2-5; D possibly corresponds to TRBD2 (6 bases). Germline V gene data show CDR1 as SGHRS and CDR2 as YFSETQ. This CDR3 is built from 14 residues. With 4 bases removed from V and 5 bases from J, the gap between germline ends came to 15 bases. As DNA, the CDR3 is TGCGCCAGCAGCCTCCGACTAGGGTGGGAGACCCAGTACTTC. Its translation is CASSLRLGWETQYF.

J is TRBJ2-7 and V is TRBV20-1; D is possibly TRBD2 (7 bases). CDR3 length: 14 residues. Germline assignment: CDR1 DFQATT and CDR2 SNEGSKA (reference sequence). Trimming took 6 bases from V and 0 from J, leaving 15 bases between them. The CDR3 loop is CSAEGGGSSYEQYF. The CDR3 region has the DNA TGCAGTGCCGAGGGAGGGGGTAGCTCCTACGAGCAGTACTTC.

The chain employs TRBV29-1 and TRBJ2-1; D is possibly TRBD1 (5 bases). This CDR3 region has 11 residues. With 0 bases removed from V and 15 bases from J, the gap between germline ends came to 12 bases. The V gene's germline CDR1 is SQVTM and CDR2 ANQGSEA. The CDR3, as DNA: TGCAGCGTTGAAGAACAGCTAAGGGGGTTCTTC. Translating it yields CSVEEQLRGFF.

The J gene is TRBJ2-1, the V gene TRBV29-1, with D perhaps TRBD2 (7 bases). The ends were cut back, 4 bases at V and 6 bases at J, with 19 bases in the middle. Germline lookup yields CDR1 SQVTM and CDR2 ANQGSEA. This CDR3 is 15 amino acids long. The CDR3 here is CSVGWGGSVGNEQFF. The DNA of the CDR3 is TGCAGCGTTGGCTGGGGGGGCTCTGTGGGCAATGAGCAGTTCTTC.

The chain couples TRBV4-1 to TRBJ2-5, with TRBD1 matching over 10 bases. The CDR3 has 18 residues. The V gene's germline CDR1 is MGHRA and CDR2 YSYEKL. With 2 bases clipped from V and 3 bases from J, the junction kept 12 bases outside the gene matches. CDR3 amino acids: CASSQNTRSGTGEETQYF. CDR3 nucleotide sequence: TGCGCCAGCAGCCAAAACACCCGCTCCGGGACAGGGGAAGAGACCCAGTACTTC.

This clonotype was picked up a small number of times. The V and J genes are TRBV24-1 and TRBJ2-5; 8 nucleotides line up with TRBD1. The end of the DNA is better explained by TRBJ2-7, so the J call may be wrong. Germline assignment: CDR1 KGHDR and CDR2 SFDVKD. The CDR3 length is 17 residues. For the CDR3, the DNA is TGTGCCACCAACAATACCGACTCAGGGCAGGGGGCCCACGAGCAGTACTTC. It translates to CATNNTDSGQGAHEQYF.

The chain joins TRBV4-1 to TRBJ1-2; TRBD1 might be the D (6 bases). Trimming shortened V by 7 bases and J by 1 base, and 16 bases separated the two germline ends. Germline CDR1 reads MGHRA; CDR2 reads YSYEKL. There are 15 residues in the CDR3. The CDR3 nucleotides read TGCGCCAGCAACACCCATAAGGACAGTAACTATGGCTACACCTTC. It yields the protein CASNTHKDSNYGYTF.

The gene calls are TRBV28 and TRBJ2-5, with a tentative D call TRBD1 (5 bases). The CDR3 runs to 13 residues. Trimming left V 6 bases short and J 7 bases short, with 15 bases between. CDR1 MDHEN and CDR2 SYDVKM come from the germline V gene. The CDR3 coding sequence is TGTGCCAGCAGCAAGAAGGGGCCTCGGACCCAGTACTTC. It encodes CASSKKGPRTQYF.

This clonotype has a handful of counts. The CDR3 sequence is CSVEDLVFNEQFF. CDR3 nucleotide sequence: TGCAGCGTTGAAGATCTTGTTTTTAATGAGCAGTTCTTC. J is TRBJ2-1 and V is TRBV29-1; D gene uncertain. Trimming stripped 0 bases from V and 7 bases from J, with 10 bases between. The CDR3 runs 13 residues. The germline V gene has CDR1 SQVTM and CDR2 ANQGSEA.